These 18 T cell receptor beta chains came from one sample sequenced in a study of control samples from healthy donors and cancer patients (dated by TCRdb to the early 2020s). The library relied on the immunoSEQ multiplex PCR assay. The immuneACCESS repertoire file appears here via TCRdb, limited to in-frame rearrangements. These files lack a portion of the clones; in checked studies, under half of the deficit traces to unresolved V genes, and the cause of the others is not known. A total of 250,000 to 300,000 clones appear in this sample, more than 65% of them only once. Of the sample, about an eighth is held by the ten largest clones. Sequencing was performed on PBMCs. Source of these receptors: an older woman with lung cancer.

CDR3 coding DNA: TGCGCCAGCAGCTTGGATGGCTCTCCTTCGAATTCACCCCTCCACTTT. The encoded protein is CASSLDGSPSNSPLHF. This chain joins TRBV5-1 and TRBJ1-6; D is unresolved. The CDR3 length is 16 residues. The ends were cut back, 0 bases at V and 7 bases at J, with 14 bases in the middle. Looked up from germline, CDR1 is SGHRS and CDR2 is YFSETQ.

The chain links TRBV25-1 to TRBJ1-1; 8 bases are a match to TRBD1. This CDR3 has 14 residues. Germline trimming cut 7 bases from V and 4 bases from J; bases unmatched to any gene: 8. Germline V gene lookup returns CDR1 MGHDK and CDR2 SYGVNS. CDR3 sequence: CASTPTGETTEAFF. CDR3 coding DNA: TGTGCCAGCACCCCGACAGGGGAGACCACTGAAGCTTTCTTT.

CDR3 in amino acids: CASSQARRNYGYTF. In nucleotides, the CDR3 is TGTGCCAGCAGCCAAGCGAGGAGGAACTATGGCTACACCTTC. The chain uses TRBV3-1 (or the pseudogene TRBV3-2) and TRBJ1-2; D is uncertain. Germline CDR1 LGHDT, CDR2 YNNKEL (reference sequence). The ends were cut back, 1 base at V and 2 bases at J, with 8 bases in the middle. The CDR3 sequence is 14 residues long.

There are a few counts of this clone. CDR3 region: CARRGGGSTDTQYF. In DNA, the CDR3 is TGTGCCCGCCGCGGGGGGGGGAGCACAGATACGCAGTATTTT. The chain links TRBV2 to TRBJ2-3; 9 nucleotides agree with TRBD2. This CDR3 region has 14 residues. The V segment lost 11 bases and the J segment 0 bases; nucleotides outside the gene matches: 6. Germline V lookup: CDR1 SNHLY, CDR2 FYNNEI.

Remarks on this clone: This CDR3 is also generated by other DNA sequences in the sample. V gene TRBV5-1 combines with J gene TRBJ2-3; D is ambiguous. The CDR3 is 12 amino acids. CDR1 and CDR2 from the germline V gene are SGHRS and YFSETQ. V lost 2 bases, J lost 3 bases, and 4 bases lay in between. CDR3 DNA: TGCGCCAGCAGCTTTTTGACAGATACGCAGTATTTT. Amino acid sequence: CASSFLTDTQYF.

V usage is TRBV3-1 (or the pseudogene TRBV3-2) and J usage is TRBJ1-1; D is uncertain. CDR1 and CDR2 (germline): LGHDT, YNNKEL (reference sequence). The CDR3 contains 12 residues. V shed 4 bases and J shed 4 bases, with 7 bases lying between them. As DNA, the CDR3 is TGTGCCAGCAGCCGAGGGAGCACTGAAGCTTTCTTT. Protein: CASSRGSTEAFF.

The J gene is TRBJ1-1, the V gene TRBV3-1 (or the pseudogene TRBV3-2), with a weak D call TRBD1 (5 bases). This CDR3 contains 13 residues. The germline V and J ends were trimmed by 4 bases and 1 base, with 7 bases remaining between them. The germline gives CDR1 LGHDT, CDR2 YNNKEL (reference sequence). The chain's CDR3 is CASSLGGNTEAFF. The CDR3 nucleotides read TGTGCCAGCAGCCTTGGGGGGAACACTGAAGCTTTCTTT.

V usage is TRBV6-5 and J usage is TRBJ2-1; D is perhaps TRBD2 (5 bases). Looked up from germline, CDR1 is MNHEY and CDR2 is SVGAGI. Trimming took off 6 bases at V and 0 bases at J, with 15 bases between the two ends. The CDR3 is 16 residues long. The CDR3 here is CASSYALAISYNEQFF. In DNA, the CDR3 is TGTGCCAGCAGCTACGCTCTAGCCATCTCCTACAATGAGCAGTTCTTC.

This rearrangement joins TRBV6-5 to TRBJ2-1; 12 bases line up with TRBD2. Germline-derived CDR1 and CDR2 are MNHEY and SVGAGI. The CDR3 spans 15 residues. V lost 4 bases to trimming and J lost 9 bases; unmatched junction nucleotides: 7. The CDR3 region is CASSWASGGAGEQFF. The CDR3, as DNA: TGTGCCAGCAGTTGGGCTAGCGGGGGGGCCGGTGAGCAGTTCTTC.

This clone was seen just once. This chain uses TRBV19 with TRBJ2-5, with D possibly being TRBD2 (6 bases). The V gene lost 1 base and the J gene lost 4 bases, with 7 bases spanning the gap. This CDR3 is 13 amino acids long. Germline CDR1 and CDR2: LNHDA and SQIVND (reference sequence). CDR3 nucleotide sequence: TGTGCCAGTAGTATAGTGGGGGGAGAGACCCAGTACTTC. Its protein product is CASSIVGGETQYF.

Concerning this clone itself: Other DNA sequences from this sample encode an identical CDR3 as well. The V call is TRBV2, the J call TRBJ2-7; D is undetermined. Germline-derived CDR1 and CDR2 are SNHLY and FYNNEI. The CDR3 runs to 11 residues. V shed 3 bases and J shed 2 bases, with 2 bases lying between them. As DNA, the CDR3 is TGTGCCAGCAGTGATCCCTACGAGCAGTACTTC. Protein product: CASSDPYEQYF.

This clone has a single count. The V gene is TRBV20-1, the J gene TRBJ1-2, with D unresolved. The CDR3 length is 11 residues. CDR1 and CDR2 from the germline V gene are DFQATT and SNEGSKA (reference sequence). Trimming removed 8 bases at V and 2 bases at J, with 9 bases between. CDR3 region: CSSGRNYGYTF. In DNA form, the CDR3 reads TGCAGTTCTGGACGGAACTATGGCTACACCTTC.

The chain combines TRBV10-2 with TRBJ2-3, with D perhaps matching TRBD1 (5 bases). In germline, CDR1 is WSHSY, CDR2 SAAADI. This CDR3 is built from 13 residues. The V end was cut by 2 bases, the J end by 7 bases, with 10 bases between. The CDR3 loop is CASSEQGSNTQYF. The DNA of the CDR3 is TGCGCCAGCAGTGAGCAGGGAAGCAATACGCAGTATTTT.

The chain links TRBV5-1 to TRBJ1-5; 10 bases are a match to TRBD1. Germline CDR1 SGHRS, CDR2 YFSETQ. J lost 7 bases, V lost 0 bases, and 4 bases had no gene match. This CDR3 contains 15 residues. CDR3: CASSLGGTGEQPQHF. CDR3 bases: TGCGCCAGCAGCTTGGGAGGGACAGGGGAACAGCCCCAGCATTTT.

The rearrangement links TRBV28 to TRBJ2-7, with D uncertain. The ends were cut back, 0 bases at V and 2 bases at J, with 5 bases in the middle. The CDR3 loop spans 13 amino acids. Germline assignment: CDR1 MDHEN and CDR2 SYDVKM. CDR3 protein: CASSLWGTYEQYF. CDR3 in DNA: TGTGCCAGCAGTTTATGGGGGACCTACGAGCAGTACTTC. Combining the CDR3 with reference TRBV28 and TRBJ2-7 gives the whole variable domain DVKVTQSSRYLVKRTGEKVFLECVQDMDHENMFWYRQDPGLGLRLIYFSYDVKMKEKGDIPEGYSVSREKKERFSLILESASTNQTSMYLCASSLWGTYEQYFGPGTRLTVT.

The chain links TRBV28 to TRBJ1-5; D uncertain. There are 16 residues in the CDR3. Trimming removed 3 bases from V and 2 bases from J, with 14 bases in between. Germline CDR1 is MDHEN and CDR2 is SYDVKM. In DNA form, the CDR3 reads TGTGCCAGCAGTTTCGGCTTGGGGATCGGCAATCAGCCCCAGCATTTT. Translated, it gives CASSFGLGIGNQPQHF.

Comments on this clone: Other DNA sequences of this sample code for an identical CDR3. The J gene is TRBJ1-1, the V gene TRBV28, with 10 bases that match TRBD1. This CDR3 is built from 15 residues. The trim removed 3 bases at V and 7 bases at J, leaving 8 bases unmatched. Germline values: CDR1 MDHEN, CDR2 SYDVKM. CDR3: CASSLWTGGEDEAFF. DNA of the CDR3: TGTGCCAGCAGTTTGTGGACAGGGGGGGAGGATGAAGCTTTCTTT.

This clone was seen only once. This chain uses TRBV3-1 (or the pseudogene TRBV3-2) with TRBJ2-1, with D maybe TRBD2 (5 bases). Trimming shortened V by 0 bases and J by 3 bases, and 18 bases separated the two germline ends. Germline assignment: CDR1 LGHDT and CDR2 YNNKEL (reference sequence). The CDR3 runs to 18 residues. CDR3 amino acids: CASSQDLALPKVYNEQFF. The CDR3 coding sequence is TGTGCCAGCAGCCAAGATCTAGCTCTGCCGAAGGTCTACAATGAGCAGTTCTTC.